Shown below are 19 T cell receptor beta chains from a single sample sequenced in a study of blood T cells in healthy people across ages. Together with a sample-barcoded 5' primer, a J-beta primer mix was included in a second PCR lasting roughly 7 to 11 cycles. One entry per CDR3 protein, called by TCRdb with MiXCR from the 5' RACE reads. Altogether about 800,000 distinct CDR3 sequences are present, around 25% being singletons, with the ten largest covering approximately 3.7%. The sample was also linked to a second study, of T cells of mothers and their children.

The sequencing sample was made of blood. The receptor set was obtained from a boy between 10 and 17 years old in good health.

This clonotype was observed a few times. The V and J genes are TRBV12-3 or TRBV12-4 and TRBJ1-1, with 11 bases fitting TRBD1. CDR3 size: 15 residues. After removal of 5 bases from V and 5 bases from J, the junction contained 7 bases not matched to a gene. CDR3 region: CASSHSGTGGTEAFF. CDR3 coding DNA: TGTGCCAGCAGTCACTCCGGGACAGGGGGTACTGAAGCTTTCTTT.

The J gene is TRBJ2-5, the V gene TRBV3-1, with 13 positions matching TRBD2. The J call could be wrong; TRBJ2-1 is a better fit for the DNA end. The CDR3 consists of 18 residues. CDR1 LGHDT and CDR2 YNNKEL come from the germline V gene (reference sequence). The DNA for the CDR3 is TGTGCCAGCAGCCAAGAGGTGGGACTAGCGGGGCTGAAACCTGAGCAGTTCTTC. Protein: CASSQEVGLAGLKPEQFF.

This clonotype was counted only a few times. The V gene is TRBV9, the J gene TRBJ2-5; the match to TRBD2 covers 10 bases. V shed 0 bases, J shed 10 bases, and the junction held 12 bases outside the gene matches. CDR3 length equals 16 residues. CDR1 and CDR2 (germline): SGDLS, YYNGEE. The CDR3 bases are TGTGCCAGCAGCGTAGGGGTTCATCTAGCGGGGGCCAACCAGTACTTC. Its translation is CASSVGVHLAGANQYF.

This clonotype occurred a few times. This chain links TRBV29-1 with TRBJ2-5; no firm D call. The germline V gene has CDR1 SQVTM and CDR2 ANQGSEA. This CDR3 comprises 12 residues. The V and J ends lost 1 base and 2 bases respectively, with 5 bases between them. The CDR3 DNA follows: TGCAGCGTTGAAGTACAGCAAGAGACCCAGTACTTC. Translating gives CSVEVQQETQYF.

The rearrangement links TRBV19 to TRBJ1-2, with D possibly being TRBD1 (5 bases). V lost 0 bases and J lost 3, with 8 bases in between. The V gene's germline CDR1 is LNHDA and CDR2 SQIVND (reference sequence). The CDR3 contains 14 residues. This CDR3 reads CASSIDRGYYGYTF. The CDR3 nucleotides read TGTGCCAGTAGTATAGATCGGGGCTACTATGGCTACACCTTC.

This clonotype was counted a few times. This CDR3 is CASSRPGRTEKLFF. CDR3 in DNA: TGCGCCAGCAGCCGGCCGGGACGGACCGAAAAACTGTTTTTT. The chain uses TRBV5-1 and TRBJ1-4, with a possible D match to TRBD1 (5 bases). Trimming stripped 4 bases from V and 8 bases from J, with 15 bases between. The CDR3 extends over 14 amino acids. Germline assignment: CDR1 SGHRS and CDR2 YFSETQ. The variable domain in full, completed from reference TRBV5-1 and TRBJ1-4, reads KAGVTQTPRYLIKTRGQQVTLSCSPISGHRSVSWYQQTPGQGLQFLFEYFSETQRNKGNFPGRFSGRQFSNSRSEMNVSTLELGDSALYLCASSRPGRTEKLFFGSGTQLSVL.

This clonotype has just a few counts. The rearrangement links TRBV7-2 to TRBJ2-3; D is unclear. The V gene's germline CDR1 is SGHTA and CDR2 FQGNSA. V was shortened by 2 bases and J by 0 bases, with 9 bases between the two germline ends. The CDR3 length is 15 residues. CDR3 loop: CASSLFWASTDTQYF. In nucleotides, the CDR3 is TGTGCCAGCAGCTTATTCTGGGCTAGCACAGATACGCAGTATTTT.

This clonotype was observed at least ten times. The DNA of the CDR3 is TGCGCCAGCAGTTCGGGAACGAGCACAGATACGCAGTATTTT. This encodes CASSSGTSTDTQYF. The chain links TRBV5-1 to TRBJ2-3; tentatively, D is TRBD2 (5 bases). The CDR3 length is 14 residues. Germline V lookup: CDR1 SGHRS, CDR2 YFSETQ. V was cut by 5 bases and J by 0 bases, with 10 bases left in between.

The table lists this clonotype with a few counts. The CDR3, as DNA: TGCAGTGCTAGACAATTTGGACCGCCGGAATACGAGCAGTACTTC. It codes for CSARQFGPPEYEQYF. The rearrangement uses TRBV20-1 and TRBJ2-7; D gene ambiguous. V was cut by 2 bases and J by 4 bases, with 18 bases left in between. The germline V gene has CDR1 DFQATT and CDR2 SNEGSKA (reference sequence). This CDR3 region has 15 residues.

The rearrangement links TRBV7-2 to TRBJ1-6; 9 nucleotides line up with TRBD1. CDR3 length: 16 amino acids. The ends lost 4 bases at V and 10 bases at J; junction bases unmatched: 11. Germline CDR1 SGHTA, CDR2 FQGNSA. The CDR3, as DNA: TGTGCCAGCAGCTCGGACAGGGGTTCACCGGGGTCACCCCTCCACTTT. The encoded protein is CASSSDRGSPGSPLHF.

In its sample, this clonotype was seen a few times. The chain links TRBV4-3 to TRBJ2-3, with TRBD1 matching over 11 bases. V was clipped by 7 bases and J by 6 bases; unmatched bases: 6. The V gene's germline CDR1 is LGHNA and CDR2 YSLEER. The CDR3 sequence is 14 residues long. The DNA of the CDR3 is TGCGCCAGCACCCCGGACAGGGGGCAGGATACGCAGTATTTT. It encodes CASTPDRGQDTQYF.

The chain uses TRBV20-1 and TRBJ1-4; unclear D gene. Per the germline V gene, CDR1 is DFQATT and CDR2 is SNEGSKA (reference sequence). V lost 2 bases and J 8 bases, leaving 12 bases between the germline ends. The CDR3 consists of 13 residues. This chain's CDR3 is CSARLSGIEKLFF. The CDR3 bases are TGCAGTGCTAGACTTTCGGGGATCGAAAAACTGTTTTTT.

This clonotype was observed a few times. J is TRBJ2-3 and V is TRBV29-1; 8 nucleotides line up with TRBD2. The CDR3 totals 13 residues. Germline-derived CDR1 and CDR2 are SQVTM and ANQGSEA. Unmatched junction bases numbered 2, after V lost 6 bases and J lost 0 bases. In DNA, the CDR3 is TGCAGCGTGAGACTAGCGAGCACAGATACGCAGTATTTT. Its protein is CSVRLASTDTQYF.

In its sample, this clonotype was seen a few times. The CDR3 sequence is CASSLAPTSFPQYF. The DNA for the CDR3 is TGCGCCAGCAGCTTGGCGCCGACTAGTTTTCCCCAGTACTTC. This sequence joins TRBV5-1 and TRBJ2-5, with D perhaps TRBD2 (6 bases). The V gene lost 0 bases and the J gene lost 9 bases, with 15 bases spanning the gap. CDR3 length equals 14 residues. Germline CDR1 is SGHRS and CDR2 is YFSETQ.

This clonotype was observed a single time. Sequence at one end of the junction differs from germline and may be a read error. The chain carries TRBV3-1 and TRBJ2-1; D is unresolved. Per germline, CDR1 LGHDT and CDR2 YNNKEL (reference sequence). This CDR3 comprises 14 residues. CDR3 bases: TGTGCCAGCAGCCAGGCTCAGAAATCCTACGAGCAGCACTTC. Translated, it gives CASSQAQKSYEQHF.

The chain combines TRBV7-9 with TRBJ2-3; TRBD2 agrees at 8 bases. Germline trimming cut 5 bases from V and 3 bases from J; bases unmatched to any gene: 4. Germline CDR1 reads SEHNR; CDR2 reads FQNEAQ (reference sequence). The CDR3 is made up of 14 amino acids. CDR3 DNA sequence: TGTGCCAGCAGCATGGGACTAGGGACAGATACGCAGTATTTT. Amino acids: CASSMGLGTDTQYF.

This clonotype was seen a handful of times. The chain's CDR3 is CASLRWGGLSSYEQYF. DNA of the CDR3: TGTGCCAGCCTCCGGTGGGGCGGACTGAGCTCCTACGAGCAGTACTTC. This chain joins TRBV12-3 or TRBV12-4 and TRBJ2-7, with D tentatively TRBD1 or TRBD2 (5 bases each). This CDR3 region has 16 residues. The V gene lost 8 bases and the J gene lost 0 bases, with 20 bases spanning the gap.

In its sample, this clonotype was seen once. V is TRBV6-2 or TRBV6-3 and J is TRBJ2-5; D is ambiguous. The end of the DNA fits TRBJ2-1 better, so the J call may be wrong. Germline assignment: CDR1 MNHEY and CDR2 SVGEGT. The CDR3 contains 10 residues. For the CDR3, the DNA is TGTGCCAGCGGTTGGCATGAGCAGTTCTTC. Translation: CASGWHEQFF.

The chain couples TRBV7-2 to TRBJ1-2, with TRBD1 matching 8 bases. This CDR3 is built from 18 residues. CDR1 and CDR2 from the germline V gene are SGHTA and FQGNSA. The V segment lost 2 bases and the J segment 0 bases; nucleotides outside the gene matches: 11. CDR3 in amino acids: CASSLLPRTGKTNYGYTF. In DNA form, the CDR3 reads TGTGCCAGCAGCTTATTACCTAGGACAGGGAAAACTAACTATGGCTACACCTTC.